A selection of T cell receptor beta chains follows, all from one sample in a study of post-analysis software for immune sequencing data. TCRdb independently ran MiXCR on the PCR reads; one entry per CDR3 protein. The repertoire includes around 150,000 distinct CDR3 sequences, roughly 34% of them detected once, and under 30% sits in the top ten. The sample was blood, taken after autologous hematopoietic stem cell transplantation. These receptors came from a girl aged 5 to 17 with multiple sclerosis. CDR3s include the opening cysteine and the closing phenylalanine or tryptophan. D genes are given only for firm matches. For some rows the clone size is stated as once, few or many, or as a class when expanded; others skip it.

v_gene: TRBV4-2; j_gene: TRBJ2-3; d_gene: -; abundance: -; CDR3aa: CASSQVAGSSTDTQYF; CDR3nt: TGTGCCAGCAGCCAAGTTGCTGGCTCTAGCACAGATACGCAGTATTTT
v_gene: TRBV11-2; j_gene: TRBJ2-5; d_gene: -; abundance: -; CDR3aa: CASSISTGGGETQYF; CDR3nt: TGTGCCAGCAGCATTTCCACGGGGGGCGGTGAGACCCAGTACTTC
v_gene: TRBV12-3/TRBV12-4; j_gene: TRBJ2-4; d_gene: -; abundance: -; CDR3aa: CASSFRGGNIQYF; CDR3nt: TGTGCCAGCAGTTTCAGGGGTGGCAACATTCAGTACTTC
v_gene: TRBV5-1; j_gene: TRBJ2-1; d_gene: -; abundance: -; CDR3aa: CASSLRNTPNNEQFF; CDR3nt: TGCGCCAGCAGCCTACGGAATACTCCGAACAATGAGCAGTTCTTC
v_gene: TRBV6-5; j_gene: TRBJ2-2; d_gene: -; abundance: -; CDR3aa: CASRGGDLDTGELFF; CDR3nt: TGTGCCAGCAGAGGGGGGGACTTGGACACCGGGGAGCTGTTTTTT
v_gene: TRBV4-3; j_gene: TRBJ2-3; d_gene: TRBD1; abundance: few; CDR3aa: CASSLRQGPTVTDTQYF; CDR3nt: TGCGCCAGCAGCCTTAGACAGGGCCCTACTGTCACAGATACGCAGTATTTT
v_gene: TRBV13; j_gene: TRBJ1-2; d_gene: -; abundance: -; CDR3aa: CASSLGTANGYTF; CDR3nt: TGTGCCAGCAGCTTGGGGACGGCTAATGGCTACACCTTC
v_gene: TRBV7-2; j_gene: TRBJ2-1; d_gene: TRBD2; abundance: few; CDR3aa: CASSFLAGGNEQFF; CDR3nt: TGTGCCAGCAGCTTCCTAGCGGGAGGCAATGAGCAGTTCTTC
v_gene: TRBV6-1; j_gene: TRBJ2-7; d_gene: -; abundance: -; CDR3aa: CASSEGRDYEQYF; CDR3nt: TGTGCCAGCAGTGAAGGCAGGGATTACGAGCAGTACTTC
v_gene: TRBV5-1; j_gene: TRBJ2-6; d_gene: -; abundance: few; CDR3aa: CASSRGTGEVAGANVLTF; CDR3nt: TGCGCCAGCAGCCGAGGAACAGGGGAGGTGGCTGGGGCCAACGTCCTGACTTTC
v_gene: TRBV27; j_gene: TRBJ2-7; d_gene: -; abundance: -; CDR3aa: CASSSGSGYEQYF; CDR3nt: TGTGCCAGCAGTTCCGGGTCCGGGTACGAGCAGTACTTC
v_gene: TRBV18; j_gene: TRBJ1-5; d_gene: TRBD1; abundance: -; CDR3aa: CASSVGTGSNQPQHF; CDR3nt: TGTGCCAGCTCCGTCGGGACAGGGAGCAATCAGCCCCAGCATTTT
v_gene: TRBV27; j_gene: TRBJ2-1; d_gene: -; abundance: -; CDR3aa: CASSLGWAPSLGQFF; CDR3nt: TGTGCCAGCAGTTTAGGGTGGGCCCCTTCGCTGGGGCAGTTCTTC
v_gene: TRBV5-1; j_gene: TRBJ2-7; d_gene: -; abundance: few; CDR3aa: CASSFRAGWGLGQYF; CDR3nt: TGCGCCAGCAGCTTCCGAGCAGGGTGGGGGCTCGGGCAGTACTTC
v_gene: TRBV7-3; j_gene: TRBJ1-6; d_gene: TRBD1; abundance: many; CDR3aa: CASSHQGGNSPLHF; CDR3nt: TGTGCCAGCAGCCATCAGGGGGGCAATTCACCCCTCCACTTT
v_gene: TRBV7-9; j_gene: TRBJ1-1; d_gene: -; abundance: many; CDR3aa: CASSSRGAGGNTEAFF; CDR3nt: TGTGCCAGCAGCTCACGAGGGGCGGGGGGCAACACTGAAGCTTTCTTT
v_gene: TRBV13; j_gene: TRBJ2-7; d_gene: TRBD1; abundance: -; CDR3aa: CASSLGRGPGYNEQYF; CDR3nt: TGTGCCAGCAGCTTAGGCAGGGGGCCCGGGTACAATGAGCAGTACTTC
v_gene: TRBV24-1; j_gene: TRBJ2-5; d_gene: TRBD1; abundance: -; CDR3aa: CATSDFPHRDSNPQETQYF; CDR3nt: TGTGCCACCAGTGATTTCCCCCACCGGGACAGTAACCCCCAAGAGACCCAGTACTTC
v_gene: TRBV7-3; j_gene: TRBJ2-3; d_gene: -; abundance: -; CDR3aa: CAGRPTGTSTDTQYF; CDR3nt: TGTGCCGGCAGACCAACAGGGACTAGCACAGATACGCAGTATTTT
v_gene: TRBV20-1; j_gene: TRBJ2-7; d_gene: TRBD2; abundance: -; CDR3aa: CSARGTSEWPEQYF; CDR3nt: TGCAGTGCTAGGGGGACTAGCGAATGGCCCGAGCAGTACTTC
v_gene: TRBV28; j_gene: TRBJ2-1; d_gene: TRBD2; abundance: few; CDR3aa: CASSLWGGADSGTSGSFIGNEQFF; CDR3nt: TGTGCCAGCAGTTTATGGGGAGGGGCGGACTCCGGGACTAGCGGGAGCTTTATTGGCAATGAGCAGTTCTTC
v_gene: TRBV7-3; j_gene: TRBJ2-3; d_gene: -; abundance: once; CDR3aa: CASSRLGGILDTQYF; CDR3nt: TGTGCCAGCAGCCGCCTAGGCGGGATATTAGATACGCAGTATTTT
v_gene: TRBV7-8; j_gene: TRBJ2-3; d_gene: TRBD2; abundance: few; CDR3aa: CASSLGTVYRVGGDTQYF; CDR3nt: TGTGCCAGCAGCTTAGGAACTGTGTATCGGGTGGGGGGGGATACGCAGTATTTT
v_gene: TRBV6-2/TRBV6-3; j_gene: TRBJ2-1; d_gene: TRBD2; abundance: -; CDR3aa: CASSPTSGRPNYNEQFF; CDR3nt: TGTGCCAGCAGCCCGACTAGCGGGAGGCCCAACTACAATGAGCAGTTCTTC
v_gene: TRBV27; j_gene: TRBJ2-7; d_gene: TRBD1; abundance: few; CDR3aa: CASSSQGVEQYF; CDR3nt: TGTGCCAGCAGTTCACAGGGGGTCGAGCAGTACTTC
v_gene: TRBV29-1; j_gene: TRBJ2-1; d_gene: -; abundance: few; CDR3aa: CDGQNLAGEQFF; CDR3nt: TGCGACGGGCAAAATCTAGCCGGTGAGCAGTTCTTC
v_gene: TRBV10-3; j_gene: TRBJ2-1; d_gene: -; abundance: many; CDR3aa: CAISDSTYNEQFF; CDR3nt: TGTGCCATCAGTGATTCGACCTACAATGAGCAGTTCTTC
v_gene: TRBV15; j_gene: TRBJ2-1; d_gene: TRBD2; abundance: once; CDR3aa: CATSRTSGNAVTNEQFF; CDR3nt: TGTGCCACCAGCAGGACTAGCGGGAACGCGGTAACCAATGAGCAGTTCTTC
v_gene: TRBV2; j_gene: TRBJ2-7; d_gene: -; abundance: -; CDR3aa: CASRQTILGDEQYF; CDR3nt: TGTGCCAGCCGACAGACCATTCTGGGGGACGAGCAGTACTTC
v_gene: TRBV28; j_gene: TRBJ2-1; d_gene: -; abundance: once; CDR3aa: CATAGGGQFF; CDR3nt: TGTGCCACGGCCGGAGGGGGGCAGTTCTTC
v_gene: TRBV6-6; j_gene: TRBJ1-5; d_gene: -; abundance: -; CDR3aa: CASSYPDREQPQHF; CDR3nt: TGTGCCAGCAGTTACCCGGACAGAGAGCAGCCCCAGCATTTT
v_gene: TRBV10-2; j_gene: TRBJ2-5; d_gene: -; abundance: few; CDR3aa: CASTESMVETQYF; CDR3nt: TGCGCCAGCACCGAATCCATGGTGGAGACCCAGTACTTC
v_gene: TRBV9; j_gene: TRBJ2-1; d_gene: TRBD2; abundance: -; CDR3aa: CASSGRGSGRAYEQFF; CDR3nt: TGTGCCAGCAGCGGAAGAGGGAGCGGGAGGGCCTATGAGCAGTTCTTC
v_gene: TRBV20-1; j_gene: TRBJ2-5; d_gene: -; abundance: -; CDR3aa: CSAKSGQETQYF; CDR3nt: TGCAGTGCCAAGAGCGGTCAAGAGACCCAGTACTTC
v_gene: TRBV27; j_gene: TRBJ2-1; d_gene: -; abundance: many; CDR3aa: CASSGSSYNEQFF; CDR3nt: TGTGCCAGCAGCGGAAGCTCCTACAATGAGCAGTTCTTC
v_gene: TRBV12-3/TRBV12-4; j_gene: TRBJ2-5; d_gene: -; abundance: few; CDR3aa: CASSFSGRRETQYF; CDR3nt: TGTGCCAGCAGTTTCTCTGGGAGACGGGAGACCCAGTACTTC
v_gene: TRBV5-1; j_gene: TRBJ2-1; d_gene: TRBD2; abundance: few; CDR3aa: CASSWGLAGASPYNEQFF; CDR3nt: TGCGCCAGCAGCTGGGGACTAGCGGGAGCCTCGCCCTACAATGAGCAGTTCTTC
v_gene: TRBV6-6; j_gene: TRBJ2-7; d_gene: -; abundance: -; CDR3aa: CASTQSGWDAYEQYF; CDR3nt: TGTGCCAGCACCCAGTCAGGATGGGACGCCTACGAGCAGTACTTC
v_gene: TRBV7-3; j_gene: TRBJ2-1; d_gene: TRBD1; abundance: -; CDR3aa: CASSYQSTGNEQFF; CDR3nt: TGTGCCAGCAGCTACCAGTCGACAGGGAATGAGCAGTTCTTC
v_gene: TRBV6-6; j_gene: TRBJ2-3; d_gene: -; abundance: once; CDR3aa: CASSGARTDTQYF; CDR3nt: TGTGCCAGCTCCGGGGCCCGCACAGATACGCAGTATTTT
v_gene: TRBV20-1; j_gene: TRBJ2-3; d_gene: -; abundance: -; CDR3aa: CSASSGGTDTQYF; CDR3nt: TGCAGTGCTAGCTCGGGGGGCACAGATACGCAGTATTTT
v_gene: TRBV2; j_gene: TRBJ2-7; d_gene: -; abundance: -; CDR3aa: CASRQGDGSYYEQYF; CDR3nt: TGTGCCAGCCGCCAAGGGGACGGTTCTTATTACGAGCAGTACTTC
v_gene: TRBV27; j_gene: TRBJ2-7; d_gene: TRBD2; abundance: many; CDR3aa: CASSLTRTSGSYEQYF; CDR3nt: TGTGCCAGCAGTTTAACCAGGACTAGCGGGAGCTACGAGCAGTACTTC
v_gene: TRBV10-3; j_gene: TRBJ2-7; d_gene: TRBD2; abundance: few; CDR3aa: CAIMKAGEHEQYF; CDR3nt: TGCGCCATCATGAAAGCGGGAGAGCACGAGCAGTACTTC
v_gene: TRBV28; j_gene: TRBJ1-4; d_gene: -; abundance: -; CDR3aa: CASKSQINEKLFF; CDR3nt: TGTGCCAGCAAGTCCCAAATTAATGAAAAACTGTTTTTT
v_gene: TRBV27; j_gene: TRBJ2-5; d_gene: -; abundance: -; CDR3aa: CASSPGRATETQYF; CDR3nt: TGTGCCAGCAGCCCGGGCCGGGCGACGGAGACCCAGTACTTC
v_gene: TRBV28; j_gene: TRBJ2-7; d_gene: TRBD1; abundance: -; CDR3aa: CATRGTGFFYEQYF; CDR3nt: TGTGCCACCAGGGGGACAGGGTTTTTCTACGAGCAGTACTTC
v_gene: TRBV3-1; j_gene: TRBJ2-3; d_gene: -; abundance: many; CDR3aa: CASSQGTATDTQYF; CDR3nt: TGTGCCAGCAGCCAAGGGACTGCCACAGATACGCAGTATTTT
v_gene: TRBV5-1; j_gene: TRBJ2-3; d_gene: -; abundance: few; CDR3aa: CASKGLNTDTQYF; CDR3nt: TGCGCCAGCAAGGGACTGAACACAGATACGCAGTATTTT
v_gene: TRBV4-3; j_gene: TRBJ2-3; d_gene: TRBD2; abundance: few; CDR3aa: CASSRRTSGDITDTQYF; CDR3nt: TGCGCCAGCAGCCGCCGGACTAGCGGAGACATCACAGATACGCAGTATTTT
v_gene: TRBV7-3; j_gene: TRBJ2-1; d_gene: TRBD2; abundance: -; CDR3aa: CASSLTGPLADTYNEQFF; CDR3nt: TGTGCCAGCAGCTTAACGGGTCCGCTAGCGGATACCTACAATGAGCAGTTCTTC
v_gene: TRBV5-1; j_gene: TRBJ2-7; d_gene: TRBD2; abundance: few; CDR3aa: CASSFRGGNYEQYF; CDR3nt: TGCGCCAGCAGCTTTCGGGGGGGTAACTACGAGCAGTACTTC